This TCR beta chain came from a study of T cell responses to AZD1222 COVID-19 vaccine. For the study at large: Samples with a second dose at about 4 or about 12 weeks were pooled together.

The CDR3 is 15 amino acids. Germline V gene data show CDR1 as MGHRA and CDR2 as YSYEKL. The V end was cut by 4 bases, the J end by 3 bases, with 13 bases between. Study-level points and caveats: Repertoire collection took place solely once the T cell response had peaked. Targeting of unmutated variant regions was reportedly seen in nearly half of spike-specific TCRs. Spike-specific TCR breadth rose after two AZD1222 doses, and depth rose as well.

Comments on this clone: Its antigen is still unknown.

Method: immunoSEQ multiplex PCR; TCRdb's copy keeps in-frame clones and lacks some. The data hold over 150,000 clones, with about 85% observed a single time. This TCR derives from an adult in good health. V is TRBV4-1 and J is TRBJ2-4, with D possibly TRBD1 on 6 matching bases. Sequencing was performed on peripheral blood, taken on day 0 of AZD1222 vaccination. CDR3 in amino acids: CASSLVEGGKNIQYF. CDR3 nucleotide sequence: TGCGCCAGCAGCCTGGTAGAAGGGGGCAAAAACATTCAGTACTTC.